This entry describes one T cell receptor beta chain. Its specificity is unknown. A read error may produce the germline difference seen at one junction end. What was amplified from RNA transcripts were TCR beta CDR3 regions. First-round RT-PCR with HTBI primers amplified the TCR CDR3 region. TCRdb re-called the multiplex PCR reads through MiXCR, storing one row per CDR3 protein. The repertoire holds around 720,000 distinct CDR3 sequences, with under 45% as singletons. Graves' hyperthyroidism qualified as stable when ophthalmopathy did not progress within 18 months. CDR3 length: 15 residues. From germline, CDR1 is SGHTA and CDR2 FQGNSA. The record originates from a study of T cells in Graves' hyperthyroidism and ophthalmopathy. Study conclusions and caveats: Ophthalmopathy was model-predicted a median around 6.1 months pre-onset.

The origin of this receptor is a woman in her 40s with Graves' hyperthyroidism. V and J are TRBV7-2 and TRBJ1-2; no clear D gene. The material sequenced was blood. CDR3 amino acids: CASSLGEATRYGHTF. DNA for the CDR3: TGTGCCAGCAGCTTAGGCGAGGCGACCCGTTATGGCCACACCTTC.